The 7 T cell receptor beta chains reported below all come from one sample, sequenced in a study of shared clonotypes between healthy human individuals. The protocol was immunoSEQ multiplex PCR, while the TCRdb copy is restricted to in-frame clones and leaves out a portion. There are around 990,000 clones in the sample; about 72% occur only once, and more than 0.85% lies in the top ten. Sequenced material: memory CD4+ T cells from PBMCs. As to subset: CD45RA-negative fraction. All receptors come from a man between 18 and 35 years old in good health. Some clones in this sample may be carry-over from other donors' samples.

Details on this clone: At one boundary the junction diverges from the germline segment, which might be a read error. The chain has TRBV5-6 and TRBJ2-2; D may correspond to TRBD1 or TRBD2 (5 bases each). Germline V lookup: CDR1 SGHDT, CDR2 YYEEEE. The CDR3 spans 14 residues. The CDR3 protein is CASRPGIGTGEPFF. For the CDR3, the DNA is TGTGCCAGCAGACCAGGGATTGGCACCGGGGAGCCGTTTTTT. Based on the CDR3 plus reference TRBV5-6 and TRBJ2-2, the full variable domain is DAGVTQSPTHLIKTRGQQVTLRCSPKSGHDTVSWYQQALGQGPQFIFQYYEEEERQRGNFPDRFSGHQFPNYSSELNVNALLLGDSALYLCASRPGIGTGEPFFGEGSRLTVL.

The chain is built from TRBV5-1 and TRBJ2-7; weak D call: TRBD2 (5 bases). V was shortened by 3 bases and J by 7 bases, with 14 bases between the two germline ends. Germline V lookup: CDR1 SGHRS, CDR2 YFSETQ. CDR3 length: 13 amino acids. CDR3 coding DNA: TGCGCCAGCAGCTCCGGCTCCACGGGGGAGCAGTACTTC. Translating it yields CASSSGSTGEQYF.

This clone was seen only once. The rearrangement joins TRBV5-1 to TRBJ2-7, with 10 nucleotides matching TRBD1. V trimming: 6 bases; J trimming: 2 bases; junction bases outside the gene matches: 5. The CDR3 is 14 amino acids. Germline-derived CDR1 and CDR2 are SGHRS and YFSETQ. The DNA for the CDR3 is TGCGCCAGCACCCTGACAGGGGGCACCTACGAGCAGTACTTC. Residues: CASTLTGGTYEQYF.

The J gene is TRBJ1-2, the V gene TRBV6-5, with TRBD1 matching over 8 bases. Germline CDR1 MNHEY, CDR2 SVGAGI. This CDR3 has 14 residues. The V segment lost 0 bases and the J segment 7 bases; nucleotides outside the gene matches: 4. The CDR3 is CASSYSQGAAGYTF. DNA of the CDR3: TGTGCCAGCAGTTACTCCCAGGGGGCTGCTGGCTACACCTTC.

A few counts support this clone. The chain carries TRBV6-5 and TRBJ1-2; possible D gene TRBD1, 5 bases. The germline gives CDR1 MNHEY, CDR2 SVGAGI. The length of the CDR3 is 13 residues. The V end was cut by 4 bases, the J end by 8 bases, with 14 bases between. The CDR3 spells CASSSRGSRGYTF. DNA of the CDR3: TGTGCCAGCAGTTCTCGGGGCAGTAGGGGCTACACCTTC.

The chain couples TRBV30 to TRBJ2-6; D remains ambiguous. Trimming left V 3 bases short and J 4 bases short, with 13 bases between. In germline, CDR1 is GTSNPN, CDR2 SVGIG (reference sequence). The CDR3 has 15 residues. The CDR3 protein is CAWRAAYWGANVLTF. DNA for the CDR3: TGTGCCTGGAGGGCAGCGTACTGGGGGGCCAACGTCCTGACTTTC.

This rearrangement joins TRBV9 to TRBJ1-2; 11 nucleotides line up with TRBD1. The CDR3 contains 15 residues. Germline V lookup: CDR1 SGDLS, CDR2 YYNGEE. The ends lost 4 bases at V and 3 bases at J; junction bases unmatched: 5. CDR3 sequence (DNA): TGTGCCAGCAGCCTCAGGACAGGGGGCGACTATGGCTACACCTTC. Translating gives CASSLRTGGDYGYTF.